This TCR beta chain is drawn from a study of blood T cell repertoires in COVID-19. Background on the study: Acute and convalescent COVID-19 samples came from the United States, Italy and Spain. PBMCs, B-cell-depleted T cells, or T cells were the source of the cDNA or gDNA that made up the material.

Trimming took off 5 bases at V and 7 bases at J, with 9 bases between the two ends. CDR1 is SGHRS, CDR2 YFSETQ, per germline. The CDR3 length is 11 residues. Only a few counts were recorded for this clone. As originally analysed: For nucleated cells, counts were estimated from reference gene primer amplification. TCRdb's copy holds only in-frame clones and misses some; the assay was immunoSEQ multiplex PCR. V, J and clone size reflect that table, while D and trimming were determined from the DNA. The repertoire holds 110,000 to 150,000 clones, around 80% seen once, with more than 1.5% in the top ten. The sample taken for sequencing was peripheral blood. V is TRBV5-1 and J is TRBJ1-2; D is perhaps TRBD1 (6 bases). This clonotype originated in a woman in her sixties with acute or convalescent COVID-19. In DNA, the CDR3 is TGCGCCAGCAGGACAGGTGGTGGCTACACCTTC. Its translation: CASRTGGGYTF.